One sample yielded the 23 T cell receptor beta chains listed below, sequenced in a study of response to subunit inactivated influenza vaccine. TCRdb redid the calling of the RT-PCR reads with MiXCR, one entry per CDR3 protein. The table includes a few hundred thousand distinct CDR3 sequences, 21% detected once. The sample in question was PBMCs from blood, obtained less than 22 months after vaccination. These receptors were collected from a man between 45 and 75 years old who received an inactivated influenza vaccine.

This clonotype was picked up a small number of times. The chain recombines TRBV19 with TRBJ1-2; D gene uncertain. Trimming removed 0 bases at V and 2 bases at J, with 4 bases between. The germline gives CDR1 LNHDA, CDR2 SQIVND (reference sequence). The CDR3 length is 13 residues. The CDR3 protein is CASSIDRNYGYTF. As DNA, the CDR3 is TGTGCCAGTAGTATAGACAGGAACTATGGCTACACCTTC.

This clonotype was seen repeatedly, ten times or more. The CDR3 DNA is TGTGCCAGCAGTTTTTGGGGGGATAGCAATCAGCCCCAGCATTTT. Translation: CASSFWGDSNQPQHF. The V gene is TRBV12-3 or TRBV12-4, the J gene TRBJ1-5, with D maybe TRBD1 (5 bases). The CDR3 consists of 15 residues. The germline V and J ends were trimmed by 3 bases and 0 bases, with 9 bases remaining between them.

The chain carries TRBV10-3 and TRBJ2-1, with a tentative D call TRBD2 (5 bases). Per the germline V gene, CDR1 is ENHRY and CDR2 is SYGVKD. The CDR3 is 15 residues long. V was shortened by 0 bases and J by 2 bases, with 8 bases between the two germline ends. The CDR3 spells CAISESGGPYNEQFF. The CDR3 nucleotides read TGTGCCATCAGTGAGTCTGGCGGGCCCTACAATGAGCAGTTCTTC.

The chain combines TRBV28 with TRBJ2-5, with D unresolved. The CDR3 covers 14 residues. The V end was cut by 5 bases, the J end by 1 base, with 11 bases between. Germline loops: CDR1 MDHEN, CDR2 SYDVKM. The DNA for the CDR3 is TGTGCCAGCAGTATAACAGCGCTCCAAGAGACCCAGTACTTC. It translates to CASSITALQETQYF.

The V call is TRBV27, the J call TRBJ1-6, with TRBD1 matching over 8 bases. The junction had 10 bases not matched to a gene; V was cut back by 5 bases and J by 10 bases. The germline CDR1 and CDR2 sequences are MNHEY and SMNVEV (reference sequence). The CDR3 extends over 15 amino acids. The DNA of the CDR3 is TGTGCCAGCAGTCTACGACAGGGGTCTAGGTCACCCCTCCACTTT. Its protein is CASSLRQGSRSPLHF.

This clonotype turned up a few times. The rearrangement uses TRBV20-1 and TRBJ1-6; D gene unclear. CDR3 length equals 14 residues. The V gene lost 1 base and the J gene lost 8 bases, with 12 bases spanning the gap. Germline assignment: CDR1 DFQATT and CDR2 SNEGSKA (reference sequence). CDR3: CSARVGLMDSPLHF. The DNA of the CDR3 is TGCAGTGCTAGAGTCGGCTTAATGGATTCACCCCTCCACTTT.

This sequence joins TRBV7-9 and TRBJ2-1; TRBD1 matches at 10 bases. V trimming: 3 bases; J trimming: 0 bases; junction bases outside the gene matches: 2. The germline CDR1 and CDR2 sequences are SEHNR and FQNEAQ (reference sequence). The CDR3 runs to 16 residues. CDR3 loop: CASSFRQGASYNEQFF. The CDR3 nucleotides are TGTGCCAGCAGCTTCAGACAGGGGGCCTCCTACAATGAGCAGTTCTTC.

This clonotype has more than one count but fewer than ten. V is TRBV7-9 and J is TRBJ1-1; 8 nucleotides line up with TRBD1. CDR1 and CDR2 (germline): SEHNR, FQNEAQ (reference sequence). The V segment lost 6 bases and the J segment 1 base; nucleotides outside the gene matches: 4. This CDR3 has 14 amino acids. The CDR3 DNA sequence: TGTGCCAGCAGAGACAGGGGAAGGAACACTGAAGCTTTCTTT. It is translated as CASRDRGRNTEAFF.

A word on this clonotype: A read error may produce the germline difference seen at one junction end. The chain is built from TRBV25-1 and TRBJ1-3; D remains ambiguous. The CDR3 runs 11 residues. CDR1 and CDR2 from the germline V gene are MGHDK and SYGVNS. This CDR3 reads CASSVANTVYF. The CDR3 DNA follows: TGTGCCAGCAGTGTGGCGAACACCGTATATTTT.

There are a few counts of this clonotype. The V call is TRBV5-1, the J call TRBJ1-6; no clear D gene. CDR1 and CDR2 from the germline V gene are SGHRS and YFSETQ. V was clipped by 0 bases and J by 8 bases, with 18 bases between them. The CDR3 has 17 amino acids. The CDR3 sequence is CASSLVGSGIGDSPLHF. CDR3 bases: TGCGCCAGCAGCTTGGTAGGGTCGGGGATCGGCGATTCACCCCTCCACTTT.

This clonotype was observed at least ten times. This rearrangement joins TRBV4-1 to TRBJ1-2; D is ambiguous. Germline assignment: CDR1 MGHRA and CDR2 YSYEKL. The CDR3 is 13 amino acids. V lost 1 base and J 6 bases, leaving 9 bases between the germline ends. Here the CDR3 DNA reads TGCGCCAGCAGCCAAGGAGGGTACAATGGCTACACCTTC. It yields the protein CASSQGGYNGYTF.

This clonotype showed up just a few times. The chain couples TRBV12-3 or TRBV12-4 to TRBJ2-4; D is possibly TRBD2 (6 bases). This CDR3 comprises 17 residues. V lost 5 bases and J 1 base, leaving 18 bases between the germline ends. The CDR3 sequence: CASSIGLAIKAKNIQYF. CDR3 bases: TGTGCCAGCAGTATCGGTCTAGCGATTAAGGCCAAAAACATTCAGTACTTC.

The chain joins TRBV12-3 or TRBV12-4 to TRBJ2-1; the D gene is possibly TRBD1 (5 bases). The CDR3 extends over 14 amino acids. V was pared by 4 bases and J by 6 bases, with 13 bases between. CDR3 in DNA: TGTGCCAGCAGTTCTCACGGCAGGGTCAATGAGCAGTTCTTC. Its protein product is CASSSHGRVNEQFF.

This chain uses TRBV10-3 with TRBJ1-1, with 11 nucleotides matching TRBD1. CDR3 length: 17 amino acids. J was trimmed by 5 bases and V by 3 bases; bases with no gene match: 11. CDR1 ENHRY and CDR2 SYGVKD come from the germline V gene. The CDR3 loop is CAISDIRDRGLGTEAFF. CDR3 sequence (DNA): TGTGCCATCAGTGATATCCGGGACAGGGGGTTGGGTACTGAAGCTTTCTTT.

This clonotype was observed a few times. This chain joins TRBV5-1 and TRBJ2-2, with 7 positions matching TRBD1. The V gene's germline CDR1 is SGHRS and CDR2 YFSETQ. V lost 1 base to trimming and J lost 6 bases; unmatched junction nucleotides: 6. This CDR3 spans 15 amino acids. The CDR3 bases are TGCGCCAGCAGCTTGACAGGGGCGCAGTCCGGGGAGCTGTTTTTT. Its protein is CASSLTGAQSGELFF.

Many counts were recorded for this clonotype. This sequence joins TRBV7-9 and TRBJ1-2; D unclear. CDR3 length equals 12 residues. The V gene lost 6 bases and the J gene lost 4 bases, with 9 bases spanning the gap. From germline, CDR1 is SEHNR and CDR2 FQNEAQ (reference sequence). CDR3 loop: CASSLGAYGYTF. CDR3 coding DNA: TGTGCCAGCAGTCTAGGAGCCTATGGCTACACCTTC.

The chain is built from TRBV20-1 and TRBJ2-3; no reliable D call. The V and J ends lost 6 bases and 3 bases respectively, with 10 bases between them. In germline, CDR1 is DFQATT, CDR2 SNEGSKA (reference sequence). The CDR3 is made up of 12 amino acids. CDR3 bases: TGCAGTGCAGCTAAAGGGACAGATACGCAGTATTTT. This sequence encodes CSAAKGTDTQYF.

The genes are TRBV6-2 or TRBV6-3 and TRBJ1-6, with TRBD1 as a possible D gene (6 bases). V lost 2 bases and J 14 bases, leaving 16 bases between the germline ends. Germline V gene sequence: CDR1 MNHEY, CDR2 SVGEGT. The CDR3 has 14 amino acids. The CDR3 region is CASSYPGAISALHF. The CDR3 nucleotides are TGTGCCAGCAGTTACCCAGGGGCAATCTCAGCCCTCCACTTT.

This rearrangement joins TRBV9 to TRBJ2-7; TRBD1 matches 9 bases. The CDR3 has 15 amino acids. V gave up 0 bases and J gave up 3 bases; unmatched junction bases: 4. Germline V CDR1 and CDR2: SGDLS, YYNGEE. The CDR3, as DNA: TGTGCCAGCAGCGTAGGCGGGACAGGGAACTACGAGCAGTACTTC. It specifies CASSVGGTGNYEQYF. The full variable domain, completed using reference TRBV9 and TRBJ2-7, is DSGVTQTPKHLITATGQRVTLRCSPRSGDLSVYWYQQSLDQGLQFLIQYYNGEERAKGNILERFSAQQFPDLHSELNLSSLELGDSALYFCASSVGGTGNYEQYFGPGTRLTVT.

V gene TRBV6-1 combines with J gene TRBJ2-2, with 7 bases that match TRBD2. The germline V gene has CDR1 MNHNS and CDR2 SASEGT. V shed 6 bases and J 5 bases; nucleotides not matched to a gene: 9. The CDR3 totals 15 residues. This CDR3 is CASRDPGGRTGELFF. CDR3 nucleotides: TGTGCCAGCAGGGACCCGGGGGGAAGGACCGGGGAGCTGTTTTTT.

The genes are TRBV7-9 and TRBJ2-3; TRBD2 agrees at 10 bases. J was trimmed by 3 bases and V by 5 bases; bases with no gene match: 8. Germline V gene sequence: CDR1 SEHNR, CDR2 FQNEAQ (reference sequence). There are 16 residues in the CDR3. The CDR3 region is CASSASGTSETDTQYF. The CDR3 region has the DNA TGTGCCAGCAGCGCGTCTGGGACTAGCGAAACAGATACGCAGTATTTT.

The chain combines TRBV23-1 with TRBJ2-7, with D unresolved. TRBV23-1 is assigned to the ORF class and has an uncertain function. The CDR3 loop spans 14 amino acids. The germline V and J ends were trimmed by 2 bases and 6 bases, with 14 bases remaining between them. The CDR3 spells CASSQLGPTFEQYF. Written as DNA, the CDR3 is TGCGCCAGCAGTCAACTAGGACCAACGTTCGAGCAGTACTTC.

Ten or more counts support this clonotype. This chain links TRBV30 with TRBJ1-6, with D possibly matching TRBD1 (6 bases). The CDR3 length is 13 residues. V lost 6 bases to trimming and J lost 7 bases, with 13 bases between them. CDR1 GTSNPN and CDR2 SVGIG come from the germline V gene (reference sequence). CDR3 DNA sequence: TGTGCCTGCGCTAGAACAGGGAATTCACCCCTCCACTTT. Translation: CACARTGNSPLHF.